This T cell receptor (beta chain) appears in the sequencing data of a study of post-analysis software for immune sequencing data. Findings of the study overall: The five TRBV segments detected at higher frequency in patients than in controls included TRBV5-6, TRBV5-1 and TRBV20-1.

Sequencing libraries made from TCR beta cDNA carried unique molecular identifiers. TCRdb analysed the PCR reads with MiXCR anew, one entry per CDR3 protein. The data contain hundreds of thousands of distinct CDR3 sequences, roughly three fifths of them singletons. This clonotype occurred once. The antigen remains unidentified. V dropped 4 bases and J dropped 3; count of bases not matched to a gene: 8. CDR3 length: 15 amino acids. The germline V gene encodes CDR1 SGHRS and CDR2 YFSETQ. The sample comprised blood. The receptor was isolated from a girl aged 2 to 10 with multiple sclerosis. The rearrangement uses TRBV5-1 and TRBJ1-1; 8 bases are a match to TRBD1. Here the CDR3 DNA reads TGCGCCAGCAGCCCACGACAGGGGTTGGACACTGAAGCTTTCTTT. Translated, it gives CASSPRQGLDTEAFF.